This entry concerns a single T cell receptor beta chain. This entry comes from a study of blood T cell repertoires in COVID-19. The wider study: PBMCs, B-cell-depleted T cells, or T cells were the source of the cDNA or gDNA that made up the material.

Produced via immunoSEQ multiplex PCR; TCRdb's table is partial and in-frame only. Here the sample spans about 210,000 clones, around four fifths being singletons. Sequenced material: peripheral blood. The source is a woman aged 35 to 49 with active or convalescent COVID-19.

In DNA form, the CDR3 reads TGTGCCACCAGCAGAGCCGGGACAGGTTATGGGGCCAACGTCCTGACTTTC. Amino acid sequence: CATSRAGTGYGANVLTF. The V gene is TRBV15, the J gene TRBJ2-6, with 8 bases aligning to TRBD1. The CDR3 length is 17 residues. In germline, CDR1 is LNHNV, CDR2 YYDKDF (reference sequence). Trimming at V came to 1 base and at J to 3 bases, leaving 5 bases not matched to a gene.